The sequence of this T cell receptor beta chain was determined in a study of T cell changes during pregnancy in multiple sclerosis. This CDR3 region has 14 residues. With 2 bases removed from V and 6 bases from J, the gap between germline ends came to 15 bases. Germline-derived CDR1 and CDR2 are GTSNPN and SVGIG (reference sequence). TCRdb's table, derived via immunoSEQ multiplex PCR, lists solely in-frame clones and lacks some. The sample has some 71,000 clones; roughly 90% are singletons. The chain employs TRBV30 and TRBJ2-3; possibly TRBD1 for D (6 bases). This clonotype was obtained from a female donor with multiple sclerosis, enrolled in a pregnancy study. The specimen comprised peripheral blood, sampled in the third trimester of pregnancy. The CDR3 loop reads CAWSRRTRGDTQYF. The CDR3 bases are TGTGCCTGGAGTCGCCGCACAAGGGGGGATACGCAGTATTTT.